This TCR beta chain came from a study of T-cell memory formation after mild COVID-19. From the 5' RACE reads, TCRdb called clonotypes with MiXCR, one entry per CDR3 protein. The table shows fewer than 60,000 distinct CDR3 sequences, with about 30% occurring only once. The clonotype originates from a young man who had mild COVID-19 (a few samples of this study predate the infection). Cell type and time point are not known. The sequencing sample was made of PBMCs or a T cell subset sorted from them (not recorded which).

The CDR3 region has the DNA TGCAGCGTTGGGGGGGTAGAGGGACAGAGAGACTATGGCTACACCTTC. Protein sequence: CSVGGVEGQRDYGYTF. The rearrangement joins TRBV29-1 to TRBJ1-2; 7 positions agree with TRBD1. The CDR3 runs 16 residues. The trim removed 4 bases at V and 3 bases at J, leaving 14 bases unmatched. Germline values: CDR1 SQVTM, CDR2 ANQGSEA.